This T cell receptor (beta chain) was identified in a study of cytomegalovirus exposure and HLA in healthy donors. The CDR3 loop spans 14 amino acids. CDR1 is LNHDA and CDR2 is SQIVND in the germline V gene (reference sequence). J lost 8 bases, V lost 3 bases, and 5 bases had no gene match. Both 60 Vbeta primers and 13 Jbeta primers went into the PCR. In the source study's methods: Later, an analysis found about 83 million unique TCR beta chains, and 8.5 million to 12 million of these were shared. The table came from immunoSEQ multiplex PCR; TCRdb's copy has only in-frame clones and leaves some out. Clone size and the V and J calls come from that table; the DNA yielded D and trimming. The sample has 150,000 or so clones, 70% to 85% seen once. Study conclusions and caveats: Sequence variants that were highly shared formed a cluster that was likely a sequencing artifact. A link between a missense DCLRE1C variant and TCR beta V- and J-gene trimming emerged from a later analysis. A later analysis reportedly found that, within productive TCRs, an Asian-associated ancestry cluster had fewer N-insertions than the mean observed across the approximately 700 donors.

With regard to this clone: What it binds is not known.

This clonotype was obtained from a young man in good health and CMV-seronegative. Sequenced material: PBMCs. The V call is TRBV19, the J call TRBJ2-1; 9 bases line up with TRBD2. CDR3 sequence: CASSIGGGVDEQFF. CDR3 in DNA: TGTGCCAGTAGTATTGGCGGGGGGGTGGATGAGCAGTTCTTC.